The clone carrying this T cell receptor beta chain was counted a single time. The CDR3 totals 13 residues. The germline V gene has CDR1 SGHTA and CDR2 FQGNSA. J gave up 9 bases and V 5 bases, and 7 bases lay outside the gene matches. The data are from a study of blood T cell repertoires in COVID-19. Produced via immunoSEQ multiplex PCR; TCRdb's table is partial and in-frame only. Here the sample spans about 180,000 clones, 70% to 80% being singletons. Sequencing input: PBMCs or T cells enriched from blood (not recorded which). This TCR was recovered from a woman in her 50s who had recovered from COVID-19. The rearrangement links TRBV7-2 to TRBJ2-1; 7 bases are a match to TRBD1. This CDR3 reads CASSLGQVGEQFF. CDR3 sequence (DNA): TGTGCCAGCAGCCTCGGACAGGTGGGTGAGCAGTTCTTC.